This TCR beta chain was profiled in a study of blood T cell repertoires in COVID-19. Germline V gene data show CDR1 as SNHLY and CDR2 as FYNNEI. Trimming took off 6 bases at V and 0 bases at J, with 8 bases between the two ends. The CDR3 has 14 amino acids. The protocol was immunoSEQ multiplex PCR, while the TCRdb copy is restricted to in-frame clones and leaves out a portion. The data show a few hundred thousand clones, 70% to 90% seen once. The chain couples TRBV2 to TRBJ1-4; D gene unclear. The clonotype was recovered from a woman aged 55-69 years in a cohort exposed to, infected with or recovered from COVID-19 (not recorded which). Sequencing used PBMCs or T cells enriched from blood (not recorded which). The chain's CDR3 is CASRRVTTNEKLFF. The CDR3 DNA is TGTGCCAGCAGGAGGGTGACAACTAATGAAAAACTGTTTTTT. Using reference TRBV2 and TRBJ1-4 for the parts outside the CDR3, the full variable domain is EPEVTQTPSHQVTQMGQEVILRCVPISNHLYFYWYRQILGQKVEFLVSFYNNEISEKSEIFDDQFSVERPDGSNFTLKIRSTKLEDSAMYFCASRRVTTNEKLFFGSGTQLSVL.